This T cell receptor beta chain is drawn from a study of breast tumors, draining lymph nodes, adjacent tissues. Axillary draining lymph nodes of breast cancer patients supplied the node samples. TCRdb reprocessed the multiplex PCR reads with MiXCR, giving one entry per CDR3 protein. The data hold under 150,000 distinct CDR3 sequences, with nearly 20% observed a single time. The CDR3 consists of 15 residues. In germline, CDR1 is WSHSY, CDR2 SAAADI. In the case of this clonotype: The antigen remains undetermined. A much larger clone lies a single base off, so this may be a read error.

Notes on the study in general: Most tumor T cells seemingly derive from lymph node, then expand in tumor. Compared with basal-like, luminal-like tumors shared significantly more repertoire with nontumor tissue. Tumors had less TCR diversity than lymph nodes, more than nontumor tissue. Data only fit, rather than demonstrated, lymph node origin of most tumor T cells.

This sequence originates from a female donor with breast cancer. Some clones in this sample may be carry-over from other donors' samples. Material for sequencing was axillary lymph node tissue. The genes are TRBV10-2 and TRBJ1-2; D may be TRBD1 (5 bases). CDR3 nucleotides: TGCGCCAGCAGTGCCGGGACCGGCGGAGACTATGGCTGCACCTTC. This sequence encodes CASSAGTGGDYGCTF.